A single sample is the source of the 13 T cell receptor beta chains below, sequenced in a study. TCRdb ran MiXCR on the 5' RACE reads and lists one entry per CDR3 protein. The sample yields 52,000 or so distinct CDR3 sequences, around 20% seen once. Treg sorting used a CD4+CD25+CD127-/low gate. The sample comprised tumor-infiltrating Tregs sorted from the breast tumor. Receptors originate from a female donor with breast cancer.

Concerning this clonotype: This may be a read error, as it is one base from a much larger clone. The CDR3 DNA reads TGCAGCGTCAAGGCCAGGGCCTCCTATGGCTACGCCTTC. Protein product: CSVKARASYGYAF. The rearrangement links TRBV29-1 to TRBJ1-2; perhaps TRBD1 as D (5 bases). The CDR3 sequence is 13 residues long. Looked up from germline, CDR1 is SQVTM and CDR2 is ANQGSEA.

This clonotype was observed a few times. A much larger clone differs from this one at a single base, so this may be a read error. V gene TRBV7-3 combines with J gene TRBJ2-2; D gene ambiguous. The CDR3 spans 13 residues. CDR1 and CDR2 (germline): SGHTA, FQGTGA. The CDR3 loop reads CVSSPYNTGELFF. For the CDR3, the DNA is TGTGTCAGCAGCCCATACAACACCGGGGAGCTGTTTTTT.

The chain carries TRBV28 and TRBJ1-5; D is unresolved. The germline gives CDR1 MDHEN, CDR2 SYDVKM. V was clipped by 3 bases and J by 7 bases, with 4 bases between them. The CDR3 covers 11 residues. CDR3 DNA sequence: TGTGCCAGCAGTTTGGAGCAGCCCCAGCATTTT. This gives the protein CASSLEQPQHF.

The CDR3 loop is CASSLIGTGNTEAFF. Written as DNA, the CDR3 is TGCGCCAGCAGCTTGATCGGGACAGGGAACACTGAAGCTTTCTTT. The J gene is TRBJ1-1, the V gene TRBV5-1; 8 nucleotides align to TRBD1. This CDR3 contains 15 residues. With 1 base clipped from V and 1 base from J, the junction kept 3 bases outside the gene matches. CDR1 SGHRS and CDR2 YFSETQ come from the germline V gene. The complete variable domain, with remaining parts taken from reference TRBV5-1 and TRBJ1-1, reads KAGVTQTPRYLIKTRGQQVTLSCSPISGHRSVSWYQQTPGQGLQFLFEYFSETQRNKGNFPGRFSGRQFSNSRSEMNVSTLELGDSALYLCASSLIGTGNTEAFFGQGTRLTVV.

This clonotype has only a few counts. This sequence joins TRBV29-1 and TRBJ2-4, with 8 bases fitting TRBD1. Germline CDR1 is SQVTM and CDR2 is ANQGSEA. This CDR3 is 14 amino acids long. The V gene end was trimmed by 5 bases and the J gene end by 2 bases; junction bases not matched to a gene: 5. CDR3 loop: CSVQGADTKNIQYF. The CDR3 nucleotides are TGCAGCGTTCAGGGGGCGGATACCAAAAACATTCAGTACTTC.

V gene TRBV29-1 combines with J gene TRBJ2-3; 7 nucleotides align to TRBD2. Germline CDR1 and CDR2: SQVTM and ANQGSEA. The CDR3 length is 13 residues. V lost 6 bases to trimming and J lost 6 bases; unmatched junction nucleotides: 9. CDR3 in amino acids: CSVLADSRDTQYF. The CDR3 bases are TGCAGCGTCCTAGCGGATTCACGGGATACGCAGTATTTT.

This rearrangement joins TRBV5-6 to TRBJ2-3; a possible D gene is TRBD2 (5 bases). Germline values: CDR1 SGHDT, CDR2 YYEEEE. The CDR3 has 17 amino acids. Trimming cost V 4 bases and J 0 bases, with 18 bases left between them. The CDR3 bases are TGTGCCAGCAGCAGGAAGGAGGACGCATTTAGCACAGATACGCAGTATTTT. Amino acids: CASSRKEDAFSTDTQYF.

The V call is TRBV13, the J call TRBJ2-7; D is undetermined. V lost 5 bases to trimming and J lost 0 bases, with 20 bases between them. Per the germline V gene, CDR1 is PRHDT and CDR2 is FYEKMQ (reference sequence). The CDR3 consists of 17 residues. The CDR3 spells CASSAADRPSTSYEQYF. The CDR3 DNA reads TGTGCCAGCAGCGCAGCCGACCGACCCTCTACCTCCTACGAGCAGTACTTC.

The CDR3 loop is CASSYTLSTEAFF. CDR3 coding DNA: TGTGCCAGCAGTTATACGCTAAGCACTGAAGCTTTCTTT. V and J are TRBV6-5 and TRBJ1-1; D gene unclear. The germline gives CDR1 MNHEY, CDR2 SVGAGI. CDR3 length: 13 amino acids. The ends were cut back, 3 bases at V and 4 bases at J, with 9 bases in the middle.

This clonotype was counted a few times. This chain uses TRBV20-1 with TRBJ2-7; 9 nucleotides agree with TRBD1. The length of the CDR3 is 13 residues. J gave up 3 bases and V 6 bases, and 6 bases lay outside the gene matches. The germline V gene encodes CDR1 DFQATT and CDR2 SNEGSKA (reference sequence). The CDR3, as DNA: TGCAGTGCCCCCCGGACAGGGGTCTACGAGCAGTACTTC. Translated, it gives CSAPRTGVYEQYF.

This chain's CDR3 is CASSLGLGPSSVQYF. Written as DNA, the CDR3 is TGTGCCAGCAGTTTAGGACTGGGCCCCTCCTCTGTGCAGTACTTC. The chain joins TRBV28 to TRBJ2-7; possibly TRBD2 for D (5 bases). Per the germline V gene, CDR1 is MDHEN and CDR2 is SYDVKM. The V end was cut by 2 bases, the J end by 9 bases, with 20 bases between. The CDR3 is 15 residues long.

The chain is built from TRBV28 and TRBJ2-1; 8 positions agree with TRBD2. The CDR3 loop spans 15 amino acids. Germline V gene lookup returns CDR1 MDHEN and CDR2 SYDVKM. J gave up 6 bases and V 2 bases, and 6 bases lay outside the gene matches. CDR3 amino acids: CASSLEGTRANEQFF. In DNA, the CDR3 is TGTGCCAGCAGTTTAGAGGGGACTAGGGCCAATGAGCAGTTCTTC.

This clonotype was counted at least ten times. The V call is TRBV7-2, the J call TRBJ1-4; no reliable D call. This CDR3 has 15 residues. Trimming left V 4 bases short and J 0 bases short, with 9 bases between. Per the germline V gene, CDR1 is SGHTA and CDR2 is FQGNSA. The CDR3 bases are TGTGCCAGCAGCTCGGATCCAGCAACTAATGAAAAACTGTTTTTT. As protein: CASSSDPATNEKLFF.